The 16 T cell receptor beta chains listed next were all sequenced from one sample in a study of T cells in Graves' hyperthyroidism and ophthalmopathy. It was RNA transcripts that yielded the amplified TCR beta CDR3 regions. The TCR CDR3 first-round RT-PCR relied on the HTBI primer set. Each CDR3 protein is one row after TCRdb ran MiXCR on the multiplex PCR reads. In the table there are 610,000 or so distinct CDR3 sequences, about half of which are singletons. Sequenced input: peripheral blood or thyroid tissue (not recorded which). These receptors all come from a woman under 30 with Graves' hyperthyroidism.

This sequence joins TRBV7-2 and TRBJ1-6; D remains ambiguous. V lost 2 bases, J lost 10 bases, and 12 bases lay in between. This CDR3 comprises 14 residues. From germline, CDR1 is SGHTA and CDR2 FQGNSA. DNA of the CDR3: TGTGCCAGCAGCTTACTAGCGGGAATATCACCCCTCCACTTT. It codes for CASSLLAGISPLHF.

This clonotype was picked up many times. The rearrangement uses TRBV27 and TRBJ2-7; no clear D gene. Germline V gene sequence: CDR1 MNHEY, CDR2 SMNVEV (reference sequence). The CDR3 runs 13 residues. Between the trimmed V and J ends, which lost 2 bases and 6 bases, there was a span of 11 bases. CDR3 residues: CASSLTPLGEQYF. CDR3 DNA: TGTGCCAGCAGTTTAACCCCCTTAGGCGAGCAGTACTTC.

Note on this clonotype: The junction differs from germline at one of its ends, possibly a read error. CDR3 region: CTSSLVTGRETQYF. The CDR3 nucleotides read TGCACCAGCAGCTTAGTGACAGGGCGGGAGACCCAGTACTTC. The chain uses TRBV7-2 and TRBJ2-5; TRBD1 matches at 7 bases. CDR3 length: 14 residues. Germline CDR1 SGHTA, CDR2 FQGNSA.

This chain uses TRBV29-1 with TRBJ1-2; D is uncertain. V lost 4 bases and J 8 bases, leaving 11 bases between the germline ends. CDR1 SQVTM and CDR2 ANQGSEA come from the germline V gene. This CDR3 has 11 residues. CDR3 amino acids: CSVVGAAGYTF. CDR3 nucleotides: TGCAGCGTTGTAGGAGCGGCGGGCTACACCTTC. The variable domain in full, with the rest retrieved from reference TRBV29-1 and TRBJ1-2, is SAVISQKPSRDICQRGTSLTIQCQVDSQVTMMFWYRQQPGQSLTLIATANQGSEATYESGFVIDKFPISRPNLTFSTLTVSNMSPEDSSIYLCSVVGAAGYTFGSGTRLTVV.

This sequence joins TRBV10-3 and TRBJ1-4; D unresolved. V lost 0 bases and J lost 11, with 10 bases in between. From germline, CDR1 is ENHRY and CDR2 SYGVKD. The CDR3 spans 13 residues. The CDR3 spells CAISESLGLKLFF. CDR3 nucleotide sequence: TGTGCCATCAGTGAGTCGTTAGGGTTGAAACTGTTTTTT.

This chain connects TRBV7-9 to TRBJ2-6, with TRBD1 identical over 8 bases. CDR1 SEHNR and CDR2 FQNEAQ come from the germline V gene (reference sequence). V shed 5 bases and J 3 bases; nucleotides not matched to a gene: 12. CDR3 length: 18 residues. CDR3 nucleotides: TGTGCCAGCAGCCATGTCCTCAGGGGGCGTAGTGGGGCCAACGTCCTGACTTTC. It translates to CASSHVLRGRSGANVLTF.

This clonotype came up many times. This chain links TRBV5-1 with TRBJ2-5, with D possibly matching TRBD2 (6 bases). Per germline, CDR1 SGHRS and CDR2 YFSETQ. The CDR3 runs to 14 residues. The V end lost 7 bases, the J end lost 10 bases, and 23 bases lay between the germline ends. CDR3 protein: CASRRSGGTGDQYF. In nucleotides, the CDR3 is TGCGCCAGCCGACGCTCAGGCGGGACCGGGGACCAGTACTTC.

This rearrangement joins TRBV5-1 to TRBJ1-2; tentative D call: TRBD1 (6 bases). Per the germline V gene, CDR1 is SGHRS and CDR2 is YFSETQ. V was cut by 2 bases and J by 6 bases, with 14 bases left in between. The CDR3 is 14 amino acids. In nucleotides, the CDR3 is TGCGCCAGCAGCTTTCAGGGGACCGGGGATGGCTACACCTTC. Protein product: CASSFQGTGDGYTF. Full variable domain (remainder filled in from reference TRBV5-1 and TRBJ1-2): KAGVTQTPRYLIKTRGQQVTLSCSPISGHRSVSWYQQTPGQGLQFLFEYFSETQRNKGNFPGRFSGRQFSNSRSEMNVSTLELGDSALYLCASSFQGTGDGYTFGSGTRLTVV.

This clonotype was seen a few times. V gene TRBV27 combines with J gene TRBJ1-2; 8 nucleotides match TRBD1. Germline CDR1 reads MNHEY; CDR2 reads SMNVEV (reference sequence). CDR3 size: 14 residues. V trimming: 8 bases; J trimming: 3 bases; junction bases outside the gene matches: 8. The DNA for the CDR3 is TGTGCCAGCGGCCCGGGACAGGCTTACTATGGCTACACCTTC. Translated: CASGPGQAYYGYTF.

About this clonotype: Because the CDR3's place on the DNA is in doubt, the DNA is left out and the CDR3 is given as listed by TCRdb. The chain joins TRBV25-1 to TRBJ1-1; no check of the table's D call, TRBD1, against the DNA was made. The CDR3 length equals 20 residues, ends included. CDR1 is MGHDK, CDR2 SYGVNS, per germline. CDR3 in amino acids: CASSEYICSAAPVSSTEAFF.

With regard to this clonotype: Germline and junction disagree at one end, which may indicate a read error. The chain uses TRBV5-1 and TRBJ1-5; D is ambiguous. In germline, CDR1 is SGHRS, CDR2 YFSETQ. The CDR3 length is 17 residues. In DNA, the CDR3 is TGCGCCAGCAGCCAAGTAGGCCGCACAGCTAGCAGTCAGCCCCAGCATTTT. Translating it yields CASSQVGRTASSQPQHF.

The gene calls are TRBV7-2 and TRBJ2-3; D may match TRBD1 or TRBD2 (5 bases each). CDR3 size: 15 residues. The germline CDR1 and CDR2 sequences are SGHTA and FQGNSA. V lost 6 bases, J lost 0 bases, and 13 bases lay in between. Here the CDR3 DNA reads TGTGCCAGCAGTTGGGGGACGCCTAGCACAGATACGCAGTATTTT. Residues: CASSWGTPSTDTQYF.

In its sample, this clonotype was seen a few times. Because it lacks the conserved phenylalanine or tryptophan at the end, this CDR3 is likely a read error. No DNA is shown, since the ends of the CDR3 on it are uncertain; the CDR3 is the one TCRdb lists. The V call is TRBV10-3, the J call TRBJ1-1. The germline V gene has CDR1 ENHRY and CDR2 SYGVKD. Ends included, the CDR3 has 8 residues. The CDR3 sequence: CAISESPL.

The chain employs TRBV12-3 or TRBV12-4 and TRBJ1-6; D ambiguous. The CDR3 length is 13 residues. Trimming left V 3 bases short and J 14 bases short, with 14 bases between. DNA for the CDR3: TGTGCCAGCAGTTTGGGCCCCGCTTGGGCCCTCCACTTT. It encodes CASSLGPAWALHF.

On this clonotype: A single base separates this from a much larger clone, so it may be a read error. The J gene is TRBJ2-5, the V gene TRBV12-3 or TRBV12-4; possibly TRBD2 for D (6 bases). Trimming left V 6 bases short and J 1 base short, with 15 bases between. The CDR3 length is 15 residues. In DNA, the CDR3 is TGTGCCAGCAGGGGGAGCGGGCAGTGCCAAGAGACCCAGTACTTC. Protein sequence: CASRGSGQCQETQYF.

On this clonotype: A read error may account for a junction end that differs from germline. This sequence joins TRBV5-6 and TRBJ1-2; D uncertain. The V gene's germline CDR1 is SGHDT and CDR2 YYEEEE. The CDR3 has 13 residues. The DNA for the CDR3 is TGTGCCGGCAGCTTGGGGTCTAACTATGGCTACACCTTC. Protein product: CAGSLGSNYGYTF. Filled out from reference TRBV5-6 and TRBJ1-2, the complete variable domain reads DAGVTQSPTHLIKTRGQQVTLRCSPKSGHDTVSWYQQALGQGPQFIFQYYEEEERQRGNFPDRFSGHQFPNYSSELNVNALLLGDSALYLCAGSLGSNYGYTFGSGTRLTVV.